This TCR beta chain was obtained from a study of esophageal squamous cell carcinoma under preoperative chemotherapy. Broader study findings: Peripheral T cells migrating into the tumor appeared to partly supply post-treatment tumor-infiltrating lymphocytes.

This clonotype has more than one count but fewer than ten. Its antigen remains unknown. As for time point: after preoperative PTX-NDP chemotherapy. TCRdb fed the PCR reads into MiXCR, producing one record per CDR3 protein. The data show over 25,000 distinct CDR3 sequences, 40% to 60% seen once. Germline lookup yields CDR1 MNHNS and CDR2 SASEGT. V shed 6 bases and J shed 2 bases, with 20 bases lying between them. The CDR3 loop spans 17 amino acids. This specimen was collected from a patient given preoperative chemotherapy. The origin of this receptor is a human donor with esophageal squamous cell carcinoma. The donor label of this sample is uncertain. The chain has TRBV6-1 and TRBJ1-3; no firm D call. The CDR3 DNA reads as TGTGCCAGCAGCAGAATCCCGCTGCTGGGAACTGGAAACACCATATATTTT. Its translation is CASSRIPLLGTGNTIYF.